The rows below give T cell receptor beta chains drawn from one sample of a study of CD8 T cells in ankylosing spondylitis. One entry per CDR3 protein results from TCRdb running MiXCR on the 5' RACE reads. The sample has about 250,000 distinct CDR3 sequences, about 24% seen once; the top ten hold roughly 0.6%. Sequencing used blood, either unsorted or a sorted T cell fraction (not recorded which). These receptors came from a male donor with ankylosing spondylitis or in good health (not recorded which). Both conserved end residues are part of each CDR3. A D gene is named only where the DNA matches it firmly. The listing skips clone size in some rows; elsewhere it reads once, few, many or a size class.

d_call clone_size j_call v_call cdr3_nt cdr3_aa
TRBD1 many TRBJ2-3 TRBV12-3/TRBV12-4 TGTGCCAGCAGTCTCGGGACAGGGGATCCAGATACGCAGTATTTT CASSLGTGDPDTQYF
- few TRBJ2-1 TRBV12-3/TRBV12-4 TGTGCCAGCAGTTTACAGGGGTGGCATGAGCAGTTCTTC CASSLQGWHEQFF
- - TRBJ2-2 TRBV20-1 TGCAGTGCTAGAGCCCCGACGGTGACCGGGGAGCTGTTTTTT CSARAPTVTGELFF
- - TRBJ1-2 TRBV20-1 TGCAGTGCTGAGGGGATGGGAAACTATGGCTACACCTTC CSAEGMGNYGYTF
TRBD1 many TRBJ2-5 TRBV10-1 TGCGCCAGCAGTACCGGGACAGGGTATCAAGAGACCCAGTACTTC CASSTGTGYQETQYF
TRBD2 - TRBJ2-1 TRBV12-3/TRBV12-4 TGTGCCAGCAGCTCCCTAGCGGGTAAGGGCAATGAGCAGTTCTTC CASSSLAGKGNEQFF
- few TRBJ2-1 TRBV20-1 TGCAGTGCTAGAGTCCCCGTGAATGAGCAGTTCTTC CSARVPVNEQFF
- few TRBJ2-7 TRBV20-1 TGCACCACCTTCGCAGGACCGCCCAGGGGCGAGCAGTACTTC CTTFAGPPRGEQYF
TRBD1 many TRBJ1-3 TRBV6-1 TGTGCCAGCAGCCCTGCGACAGGGAGAGGAGGAAACACCATATATTTT CASSPATGRGGNTIYF
- many TRBJ1-1 TRBV24-1 TGTGCCACCAGTGGCCCCGTACGGTGCCAGGTGTTTTTCTACACTGAAGCTTTCTTT CATSGPVRCQVFFYTEAFF
- few TRBJ1-2 TRBV15 TGTGCCACCAGCACCTACCTCCACAACGGCCGAACTAACTATGGCTACACCTTC CATSTYLHNGRTNYGYTF
- - TRBJ1-2 TRBV7-2 TGTGCCAGCAGCTTAGGGGGGGCTAGAGGCTACACCTTC CASSLGGARGYTF
- - TRBJ2-7 TRBV28 TGTGCCAGCAGGGGTTCTAAGGACGAGCAGTACTTC CASRGSKDEQYF
- many TRBJ2-3 TRBV27 TGTGCCAGCAGGACTAGCACAGATACGCAGTATTTT CASRTSTDTQYF